This section outlines one T cell receptor (beta chain) sequence together with its context. Its antigen is not known. A read error may account for a junction end that differs from germline. This entry belongs to a study of a mutant IDH1 vaccine in newly diagnosed glioma. Stated time point: week 47, end of study. Each dose of the vaccine consisted of 300 ug of mutant IDH1 20-mer peptide, with topical imiquimod. There are 13 residues in the CDR3. Clones were read by immunoSEQ multiplex PCR, and TCRdb kept only the in-frame ones, dropping some. The sample consists of almost 95,000 clones, roughly 91% of them appearing once.

The source material was PBMCs, sampled from a glioma patient whose treatment included an IDH1 peptide vaccine. The chain is built from TRBV5-3 and TRBJ1-1, with D perhaps matching TRBD1 (5 bases). TRBV5-3 qualifies as an ORF whose function is uncertain. This receptor was identified in a woman aged 50 to 65 with glioma. The CDR3 spells CASSFPQGTEAFF. The CDR3 DNA reads TGCGCCAGCAGCTTCCCCCAGGGCACTGAAGCTTTCTTT.